A selection of T cell receptor beta chains follows, all from one sample in a study of identical twins. MiXCR, applied by TCRdb to the 5' RACE reads, yields one record per CDR3 protein. This table has fewer than 550,000 distinct CDR3 sequences, over 12% appearing once. These sequences were also reported in another study, on yellow fever vaccine responses in identical twins.

The sample consisted of CD4+ T cells sorted from blood. The receptors were sampled from a woman aged 18-29 years in good health. CDR3s include the opening cysteine and the closing phenylalanine or tryptophan. D genes are given only for firm matches. Only some rows state a clone size, as once, few, many or a class for expanded clones.

j_call cdr3_length v_call clone_size d_call cdr3_nt cdr3_aa
TRBJ2-7 14 TRBV12-3/TRBV12-4 many . TGTGCCAGCAGTTTAAGGGAGATTTCCTACGAGCAGTACTTC CASSLREISYEQYF
TRBJ2-6 16 TRBV4-1 few . TGCGCCAGCAGATCAGTAGGGGACTCTGGGGCCAACGTCCTGACTTTC CASRSVGDSGANVLTF
TRBJ2-1 15 TRBV6-1 few . TGTGCCAGCAGTGGAAACTCAGGTGCCTACAATGAGCAGTTCTTC CASSGNSGAYNEQFF
TRBJ1-4 15 TRBV6-1 few . TGTGCCAGCAGCCACCTTATCATGGGTGGTGAAAAACTGTTTTTT CASSHLIMGGEKLFF
TRBJ2-1 13 TRBV6-1 few TRBD2 TGTGCCGCTCGGGGGGGCGGGATCAATGAGCAGTTCTTC CAARGGGINEQFF
TRBJ2-2 16 TRBV10-2 . . TGCGCCAGCAGTGATGGGGGACTCTATAACACCGGGGAGCTGTTTTTT CASSDGGLYNTGELFF
TRBJ1-1 15 TRBV12-3/TRBV12-4 few . TGTGCCAGCAGTCTTACCCCCGTAGCCAACACTGAAGCTTTCTTT CASSLTPVANTEAFF
TRBJ2-1 12 TRBV20-1 . TRBD1 TGCAGTGCTAGTGACAGGGGGTATGAGCAGTTCTTC CSASDRGYEQFF
TRBJ2-3 15 TRBV6-5 . . TGTGCCAGCAGTTACTCGGAGGTTACCACAGATACGCAGTATTTT CASSYSEVTTDTQYF
TRBJ1-2 14 TRBV28 . . TGTGCCAGCAGTTCTGCAGGGAAATCTTATGGCTACACCTTC CASSSAGKSYGYTF
TRBJ2-7 19 TRBV6-2/TRBV6-3 few TRBD2 TGTGCCAGCAGCACAGGGTCGGGACTAGCGGGAGGATTAACCTCCGAGCAGTACTTC CASSTGSGLAGGLTSEQYF
TRBJ2-1 16 TRBV5-1 . . TGCGCCAGCAGCTTGAACCCCAGGGGACCCTACAATGAGCAGTTCTTC CASSLNPRGPYNEQFF
TRBJ2-2 15 TRBV20-1 . TRBD2 TGCAGTGCTAGAGATAGCGGGATGGGCACCGGGGAGCTGTTTTTT CSARDSGMGTGELFF
TRBJ1-2 14 TRBV14 . . TGTGCCAGCAGCCAAGGCGACAGGACCTATGGCTACACCTTC CASSQGDRTYGYTF
TRBJ2-7 12 TRBV11-2 . . TGTGCCAGCTTAAGGGCCTCCTACGAGCAGTACTTC CASLRASYEQYF
TRBJ1-4 15 TRBV6-5 . . TGTGCCAGCAGTTCCGGACAGCCAGGGAATGAAAAACTGTTTTTT CASSSGQPGNEKLFF
TRBJ2-3 14 TRBV19 once . TGTGCCAGTAGTATAGAGGGAGGCACAGATACGCAGTATTTT CASSIEGGTDTQYF
TRBJ1-3 16 TRBV3-1 . TRBD1 TGTGCCAGCAGCCGGGGGACCGGGGACAGCCCTGCCGCCATATATTTT CASSRGTGDSPAAIYF
TRBJ1-5 14 TRBV20-1 many . TGCAGTGCTAGAGATACGGGGTTCAATCAGCCCCAGCATTTT CSARDTGFNQPQHF
TRBJ2-1 15 TRBV28 . TRBD2 TGTGCCAGCAGTCAACTAGCGGGAGTGTACAATGAGCAGTTCTTC CASSQLAGVYNEQFF
TRBJ2-7 12 TRBV29-1 few TRBD1 TGCAGCGTTGCGGGTCAGGGGGCCGAGCAGTACTTC CSVAGQGAEQYF
TRBJ2-2 18 TRBV6-4 . . TGTGCCAGCAGCGCCGGGGGCCGGGGCGCCCTCGGAACCGGGGAGCTGTTTTTT CASSAGGRGALGTGELFF
TRBJ2-1 16 TRBV4-1 . TRBD2 TGCGCCAGCAGCCAAGGTAGCGGGAGATATATATATGAGCAGTTCTTC CASSQGSGRYIYEQFF
TRBJ2-7 13 TRBV6-6 . . TGTGCCAGCAGCATTACGGCCCCCTACGAGCAGTACTTC CASSITAPYEQYF
TRBJ1-2 15 TRBV5-1 few . TGCGCCAGCACCGACCTTGGGGGGCGGCGCGATGGCTACACCTTC CASTDLGGRRDGYTF
TRBJ2-1 15 TRBV7-3 many TRBD2 TGTGCCAGCAGTCAGACTAGCGGGAGCTACAATGAGCAGTTCTTC CASSQTSGSYNEQFF
TRBJ2-5 11 TRBV3-1 . . TGTGCCAGTAAGCTCCGGGAGACCCAGTACTTC CASKLRETQYF
TRBJ2-7 13 TRBV2 few . TGTGCCAGTACACCGGGCATGTCCTACGAGCAGTACTTC CASTPGMSYEQYF
TRBJ2-7 15 TRBV12-3/TRBV12-4 . . TGTGCCAGCAGTATGGCGGCGGGGAACTCCTACGAGCAGTACTTC CASSMAAGNSYEQYF
TRBJ2-3 16 TRBV21-1 few . TGTGCCAGCAGCAAAGATCGTGGGTTTGGCACAGATACGCAGTATTTT CASSKDRGFGTDTQYF
TRBJ2-3 15 TRBV18 . . TGTGCCAGCTCATCCCTTGAAGGCTGGAGGGATACGCAGTATTTT CASSSLEGWRDTQYF
TRBJ2-5 15 TRBV28 . TRBD1 TGTGCCAGCCCATGGTCAGGACAGGGAGCCGAGACCCAGTACTTC CASPWSGQGAETQYF
TRBJ1-1 15 TRBV5-1 few . TGCGCCAGCAGCTCGGGACCTTTGAGAAGCACTGAAGCTTTCTTT CASSSGPLRSTEAFF
TRBJ1-2 12 TRBV12-3/TRBV12-4 . . TGTGCCAGCAGTTCGGGCCCCCATGGCTACACCTTC CASSSGPHGYTF
TRBJ1-3 14 TRBV3-1 few . TGTGCCAGCAGCCAATCCCTGGTTGGAAACACCATATATTTT CASSQSLVGNTIYF
TRBJ2-1 17 TRBV6-5 few TRBD2 TGTGCCAGCAGTTACAGGGCTAGCGGGGGCCTTTACAATGAGCAGTTCTTC CASSYRASGGLYNEQFF
TRBJ1-2 13 TRBV7-2 few TRBD1 TGTGCCAGCAGCTCAGACAGGGTTGGCGGCTACACCTTC CASSSDRVGGYTF
TRBJ1-1 13 TRBV12-3/TRBV12-4 few . TGTGCCAGCAGGCCTGTGATGAACACTGAAGCTTTCTTT CASRPVMNTEAFF
TRBJ1-1 15 TRBV12-3/TRBV12-4 . . TGTGCCAGCAGCAAAGGACGGGTGGGGAACACTGAAGCTTTCTTT CASSKGRVGNTEAFF
TRBJ2-1 15 TRBV4-1 . . TGCGCCAGCAGCCAAGCGTTAAACTCCTACAATGAGCAGTTCTTC CASSQALNSYNEQFF
TRBJ2-3 15 TRBV2 . . TGTGCCAGCAGAGGAGAAAGCGGAGCTACAGATACGCAGTATTTT CASRGESGATDTQYF
TRBJ2-5 16 TRBV12-3/TRBV12-4 . TRBD2 TGTGCCAGCAGTCCCTCTAGCGGGAGGGCCGAGCAGACCCAGTACTTC CASSPSSGRAEQTQYF
TRBJ2-5 11 TRBV6-1 once . TGTGCCAGCAAAACGGGGGAGACCCAGTACTTC CASKTGETQYF
TRBJ2-1 15 TRBV28 few TRBD1 TGTGCCAGCAGCTCCGGGACAGGGGGCAAGAATGAGCAGTTCTTC CASSSGTGGKNEQFF
TRBJ2-5 13 TRBV12-3/TRBV12-4 . . TGTGCCAGCAGTAGAGGGAATAAAGAGACCCAGTACTTC CASSRGNKETQYF
TRBJ2-5 16 TRBV5-1 many . TGCGCCAGCAGCTTGACGCGGGGCGGTTACCAAGAGACCCAGTACTTC CASSLTRGGYQETQYF
TRBJ2-2 14 TRBV12-3/TRBV12-4 . . TGTGCCAGCACCCAGACAGCCAACACCGGGGAGCTGTTTTTT CASTQTANTGELFF
TRBJ2-5 12 TRBV29-1 . TRBD1 TGCAGCGGTGACAGGGACCAAGAGACCCAGTACTTC CSGDRDQETQYF